The entry that follows covers one TCR beta chain sequence. What it binds is unknown. The CDR3 totals 15 residues. Trimming removed 2 bases at V and 3 bases at J, with 14 bases between. CDR1 is GTSNPN and CDR2 is SVGIG in the germline V gene (reference sequence). The sample is drawn from a study of cytomegalovirus exposure and HLA in healthy donors. Study conclusions and caveats: Another analysis was done later, and it associated approximately 17,000 TCR beta sequences with HLA alleles at 0.05 false discovery rate. Researchers had no immune exposure information except CMV serostatus available.

The PCR contained 60 Vbeta and 13 Jbeta primers. Only in-frame clones appear in the TCRdb table, and some are missing; sequencing was by immunoSEQ multiplex PCR. The sample yields 200,000 or so clones, about 79% seen once. As for the donors, each was a healthy bone marrow donor. This TCR derives from a boy between 2 and 10 years old in good health and CMV-seronegative. This rearrangement joins TRBV30 to TRBJ2-1; TRBD2 might be the D (6 bases). Sequencing was done on a sample of PBMCs. The CDR3 bases are TGTGCCTGGAGTTGGCGGGGAACAATCTACAATGAGCAGTTCTTC. Translation: CAWSWRGTIYNEQFF.